A selection of T cell receptor beta chains follows, all from one sample in a study of long-term antiretroviral therapy in people with HIV. Some clones are missing from TCRdb's copy, which holds only in-frame ones; the method was immunoSEQ multiplex PCR. The table includes about 33,000 clones, about 97% detected once. The sequenced sample was unsorted PBMCs, obtained 6.9 years after starting antiretroviral therapy. Receptors originate from a man between 25 and 39 years old with HIV. Each CDR3 is given with its conserved first and last residue. A D gene is named only where the DNA matches it firmly. Rows give clone size only sometimes, using once, few, many, or a class for an expanded clone.

clone size,D gene,J gene,V gene,CDR3 DNA,CDR3 protein
NA,NA,TRBJ1-2,TRBV2,TGTGCCAGATCCGGCTCCTATGGCTACACCTTC,CARSGSYGYTF
NA,TRBD2,TRBJ2-1,TRBV6-5,TGTGCCAGCACCACGGCGGGAGTACCCTACAATGAGCAGTTCTTC,CASTTAGVPYNEQFF
NA,TRBD1,TRBJ1-5,TRBV10-2,TGCGCCAGCAGGCTGGGGACAGGGTTCAATCAGCCCCAGCATTTT,CASRLGTGFNQPQHF
NA,NA,TRBJ2-3,TRBV9,TGTGCCAGCAGCGTAGTTATCACAGATACGCAGTATTTT,CASSVVITDTQYF
NA,NA,TRBJ1-4,TRBV19,TGTGCCAGTAAGACACGATATAATGAAAAACTGTTTTTT,CASKTRYNEKLFF
NA,NA,TRBJ2-7,TRBV7-9,TGTGCCAGCAGCTTAGGGGGGAGTATCGCTACCGAGCAGTACTTC,CASSLGGSIATEQYF
once,NA,TRBJ2-2,TRBV27,TGTGCCAGCAGTACCCTCCTTGGGACCGGGGAGCTGTTTTTT,CASSTLLGTGELFF
NA,TRBD2,TRBJ2-1,TRBV7-6,TGTGCCAGCAGCTTAGGGAATCGCGTCGCGGGAGGGGAGCAGTTCTTC,CASSLGNRVAGGEQFF
NA,NA,TRBJ2-3,TRBV27,TGTGCCAGCACCTCTGGAACAGGGAGAAGCACAGATACGCAGTATTTT,CASTSGTGRSTDTQYF
NA,NA,TRBJ1-1,TRBV5-6,TGTGCCAGCAGCTTAGGCAGCCCAACGAACACTGAAGCTTTCTTT,CASSLGSPTNTEAFF
NA,NA,TRBJ2-5,TRBV11-2,TGTGCCAGCAGCTGGACAAGCCAAGAGACCCAGTACTTC,CASSWTSQETQYF
NA,TRBD2,TRBJ2-7,TRBV18,TGTGCCAGCTCTCCCAGGACTAGCGATACCTACGAGCAGTACTTC,CASSPRTSDTYEQYF
NA,TRBD1,TRBJ2-7,TRBV6-5,TGTGCCAGCAGCCTGGGACAGGATAGGGAGCAGTACTTC,CASSLGQDREQYF
NA,NA,TRBJ2-7,TRBV7-2,TGTGCCAGCAGGGGGCCGGGGACAAGCTCCTACGAGCAGTACTTC,CASRGPGTSSYEQYF